These T cell receptor beta chains were read from a single sample in a study of long-term antiretroviral therapy in people with HIV. Data came from immunoSEQ multiplex PCR; TCRdb stores just in-frame clones and leaves some out. The sample holds around 21,000 clones, roughly 80% seen once. The sample in question was unsorted PBMCs, obtained 0.2 years after starting antiretroviral therapy. The source is a woman aged 25-40 years with HIV. Each CDR3 is given with its conserved first and last residue. A D gene is named only where the DNA matches it firmly. For some rows the clone size is stated as once, few or many, or as a class when expanded; others skip it.

v_gene: TRBV5-4
j_gene: TRBJ1-1
d_gene: .
abundance: .
CDR3nt: TGTGCCAGCACCTCGGGCTTGGGACAAGCTTTCTTT
CDR3aa: CASTSGLGQAFF

v_gene: TRBV10-1
j_gene: TRBJ2-3
d_gene: .
abundance: .
CDR3nt: TGCGCCAGCAGTGTGCCGGGCACAGATACGCAGTATTTT
CDR3aa: CASSVPGTDTQYF

v_gene: TRBV9
j_gene: TRBJ1-4
d_gene: TRBD1
abundance: .
CDR3nt: TGTGCCAGCACCGCGGGGGGGACAGGGAATGAAAAACTGTTTTTT
CDR3aa: CASTAGGTGNEKLFF

v_gene: TRBV6-1
j_gene: TRBJ1-1
d_gene: TRBD1
abundance: .
CDR3nt: TGTGCCAGCAGTCTCGGGGCCAGGGACAGAGATCGCGCTTTCTTT
CDR3aa: CASSLGARDRDRAFF

v_gene: TRBV19
j_gene: TRBJ1-2
d_gene: .
abundance: .
CDR3nt: TGTGCCAGTAGTTTGCGCCTTCTCATTCCGGGGGACTATGGCTACACCTTC
CDR3aa: CASSLRLLIPGDYGYTF

v_gene: TRBV6-6
j_gene: TRBJ1-3
d_gene: TRBD1
abundance: .
CDR3nt: TGTGCCAGCAAGGGGACAGGGGAGGGAAACACCATATATTTT
CDR3aa: CASKGTGEGNTIYF

v_gene: TRBV20-1
j_gene: TRBJ2-2
d_gene: .
abundance: .
CDR3nt: TGCAGTGTATTAGACACCGGGGAGCTGTTTTTT
CDR3aa: CSVLDTGELFF

v_gene: TRBV28
j_gene: TRBJ2-2
d_gene: TRBD1
abundance: .
CDR3nt: TGTGCCAGCAGTTACCGGGACAGGGGGCTAGGGGAGCTGTTTTTT
CDR3aa: CASSYRDRGLGELFF

v_gene: TRBV30
j_gene: TRBJ2-7
d_gene: .
abundance: .
CDR3nt: TGTGCCTGGAGTAGGAGAAGCTCCTACGAGCAGTACTTC
CDR3aa: CAWSRRSSYEQYF

v_gene: TRBV6-1
j_gene: TRBJ2-7
d_gene: TRBD1
abundance: .
CDR3nt: TGTGCCAGCAGTGTCTCATCTGTGGACAGGGCCTACGAGCAGTACTTC
CDR3aa: CASSVSSVDRAYEQYF

v_gene: TRBV25-1
j_gene: TRBJ1-1
d_gene: .
abundance: .
CDR3nt: TGTGCCAGCAGTGGGTGGGACAAAGCTTTCTTT
CDR3aa: CASSGWDKAFF

v_gene: TRBV7-8
j_gene: TRBJ2-2
d_gene: TRBD2
abundance: .
CDR3nt: TGTGCCAGCAGCTTAGAGGGTAGCGGGGGGGCCGGGGAGCTGTTTTTT
CDR3aa: CASSLEGSGGAGELFF

v_gene: TRBV18
j_gene: TRBJ1-2
d_gene: .
abundance: .
CDR3nt: TGTGCCAGCTCACCACAGGGGTACTATGGCTACACCTTC
CDR3aa: CASSPQGYYGYTF

v_gene: TRBV9
j_gene: TRBJ1-1
d_gene: .
abundance: .
CDR3nt: TGTGCCAGCAGCGGAGGGGGTTACACTGAAGCTTTCTTT
CDR3aa: CASSGGGYTEAFF

v_gene: TRBV5-6
j_gene: TRBJ1-5
d_gene: .
abundance: .
CDR3nt: TGTGCCAGCAGCTTGGGTCTTGAGGAGAATCAACCCCAGCATTTT
CDR3aa: CASSLGLEENQPQHF

v_gene: TRBV15
j_gene: TRBJ1-1
d_gene: .
abundance: few
CDR3nt: TGTGCCACCAGCAGAGAGAACAGTAATGCTGAAGCTTTCTTT
CDR3aa: CATSRENSNAEAFF

v_gene: TRBV15
j_gene: TRBJ2-1
d_gene: TRBD1
abundance: .
CDR3nt: TGTGCCACCAGCAGAGAGGGGACAGGGCGAGACAATGAGCAGTTCTTC
CDR3aa: CATSREGTGRDNEQFF

v_gene: TRBV14
j_gene: TRBJ1-1
d_gene: .
abundance: .
CDR3nt: TGTGCCAGCAGCCTCGGAGGGGGGGCGGTAACTCTTAACACTGAAGCTTTCTTT
CDR3aa: CASSLGGGAVTLNTEAFF

v_gene: TRBV14
j_gene: TRBJ2-3
d_gene: TRBD2
abundance: .
CDR3nt: TGTGCCAGCAGCCAGGGGGGGATCGGGGATACGCAGTATTTT
CDR3aa: CASSQGGIGDTQYF

v_gene: TRBV6-6
j_gene: TRBJ1-5
d_gene: TRBD1
abundance: .
CDR3nt: TGTGCCAGCAGTTACTTGTCAGGGGGGGTTGATCAGCCCCAGCATTTT
CDR3aa: CASSYLSGGVDQPQHF

v_gene: TRBV11-1
j_gene: TRBJ2-7
d_gene: .
abundance: few
CDR3nt: TGTGCCAGCAGCAGGCAGATCTACGAGCAGTACTTC
CDR3aa: CASSRQIYEQYF

v_gene: TRBV5-6
j_gene: TRBJ1-6
d_gene: .
abundance: .
CDR3nt: TGTGCCAGCAGCCCCGATGGAGGGGCGGTGGGGGCACCCCTCCACTTT
CDR3aa: CASSPDGGAVGAPLHF

v_gene: TRBV15
j_gene: TRBJ2-4
d_gene: .
abundance: .
CDR3nt: TGTGCCACCAGCGGGTTAGGACTAGCCAAAAACATTCAGTACTTC
CDR3aa: CATSGLGLAKNIQYF

v_gene: TRBV7-3
j_gene: TRBJ2-2
d_gene: TRBD1
abundance: .
CDR3nt: TGTGCCAGCAGCTCACAGACAGGGGCGGGAACCGGGGAGCTGTTTTTT
CDR3aa: CASSSQTGAGTGELFF

v_gene: TRBV28
j_gene: TRBJ1-1
d_gene: .
abundance: once
CDR3nt: TGTGCCACCTCGCGGGTGAACACTGAAGCTTTCTTT
CDR3aa: CATSRVNTEAFF

v_gene: TRBV28
j_gene: TRBJ2-7
d_gene: TRBD1
abundance: .
CDR3nt: TGTGCCAGCAGTGCGATTACAGGGGATCGGACCTACGAGCAGTACTTC
CDR3aa: CASSAITGDRTYEQYF

v_gene: TRBV4-1
j_gene: TRBJ2-7
d_gene: .
abundance: medium-sized
CDR3nt: TGCGCCAGCAGCCAGACACTACAGGGTATCGACGAGCAGTACTTC
CDR3aa: CASSQTLQGIDEQYF

v_gene: TRBV9
j_gene: TRBJ2-5
d_gene: TRBD2
abundance: .
CDR3nt: TGTGCCAGCAGCTTTGGGGGGGGGCAAGAGACCCAGTACTTC
CDR3aa: CASSFGGGQETQYF

v_gene: TRBV5-6
j_gene: TRBJ1-5
d_gene: .
abundance: .
CDR3nt: TGTGCCAGCAGCTTATGGGGGCTCGATGGCAATCAGCCCCAGCATTTT
CDR3aa: CASSLWGLDGNQPQHF

v_gene: TRBV7-3
j_gene: TRBJ2-4
d_gene: .
abundance: .
CDR3nt: TGTGCCAGCAGCTTAGTCGGTCAGACCCTAGCCAAAAACATTCAGTACTTC
CDR3aa: CASSLVGQTLAKNIQYF